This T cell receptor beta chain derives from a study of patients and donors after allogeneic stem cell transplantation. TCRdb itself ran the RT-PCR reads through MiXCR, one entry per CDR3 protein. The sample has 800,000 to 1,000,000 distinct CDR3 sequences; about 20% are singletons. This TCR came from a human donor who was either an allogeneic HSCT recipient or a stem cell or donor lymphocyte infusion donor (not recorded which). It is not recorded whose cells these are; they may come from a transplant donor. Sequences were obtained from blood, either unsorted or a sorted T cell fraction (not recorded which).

Here the CDR3 reads CASSQEVWYEQYF. CDR3 DNA sequence: TGCGCCAGCAGCCAAGAGGTCTGGTACGAGCAGTACTTC. V is TRBV4-3 and J is TRBJ2-7, with no clear D. The CDR3 extends over 13 amino acids. CDR1 is LGHNA and CDR2 is YSLEER in the germline V gene. V was shortened by 0 bases and J by 4 bases, with 7 bases between the two germline ends.